This TCR beta chain is from a study of shared clonotypes between healthy human individuals. Germline loops: CDR1 MNHEY, CDR2 SVGAGI. J lost 4 bases, V lost 6 bases, and 6 bases had no gene match. This CDR3 region has 14 residues. Libraries were prepared by immunoSEQ multiplex PCR; TCRdb keeps only in-frame clonotypes and omits some of them. The table has 2 million to 2.5 million clones, 85% to 95% seen once; the top ten hold approximately 0.13%. The sample was naive CD4+ T cells sorted from blood. Specified subset: CD45RA+ positively selected. The sequence was collected from a man between 18 and 29 years old in good health. The chain links TRBV6-5 to TRBJ2-1, with 7 nucleotides matching TRBD1. CDR3 amino acids: CASRGTAKYNEQFF. The CDR3 DNA reads as TGTGCCAGCAGGGGGACAGCCAAATACAATGAGCAGTTCTTC.